This entry lists 2 T cell receptor beta chains sequenced from one sample in a study of control samples from healthy donors and cancer patients. Method: immunoSEQ multiplex PCR; TCRdb's copy keeps in-frame clones and lacks some. The sample lists tens of thousands of clones; about 87% were seen once. Source material: blood. The receptors shown here come from a woman in her 70s in good health.

This chain links TRBV7-9 with TRBJ2-3, with 12 bases aligning to TRBD2. Germline CDR1 is SEHNR and CDR2 is FQNEAQ (reference sequence). This CDR3 is 19 amino acids long. Trimming cost V 5 bases and J 2 bases; bases outside gene matches: 14. DNA for the CDR3: TGTGCCAGCAGCCGCATCCCCCGACTAGCGGGGGCCTTCACAGATACGCAGTATTTT. It yields the protein CASSRIPRLAGAFTDTQYF. The full variable domain, in which reference TRBV7-9 and TRBJ2-3 provide the parts outside the CDR3, is DTGVSQNPRHKITKRGQNVTFRCDPISEHNRLYWYRQTLGQGPEFLTYFQNEAQLEKSRLLSDRFSAERPKGSFSTLEIQRTEQGDSAMYLCASSRIPRLAGAFTDTQYFGPGTRLTVL.

The rearrangement uses TRBV15 and TRBJ1-6; TRBD1 might be the D (6 bases). The germline V gene encodes CDR1 LNHNV and CDR2 YYDKDF (reference sequence). V was clipped by 0 bases and J by 10 bases, with 13 bases between them. This CDR3 has 15 amino acids. For the CDR3, the DNA is TGTGCCACCAGCAGAGATCAGGGTAGGGGGTCACCCCTCCACTTT. This encodes CATSRDQGRGSPLHF.